A single sample is the source of the 2 T cell receptor beta chains below, sequenced in a study of PD-L1 blockade in urothelial cancer. Measured with immunoSEQ multiplex PCR; TCRdb has only the in-frame clones, and not every one. The table records about 38,000 clones, approximately 90% of them present only once. The sequences come from PBMCs, collected around atezolizumab (anti-PD-L1) treatment. The receptors stem from a man aged 65-85 years with urothelial cancer.

J is TRBJ1-2 and V is TRBV19; 7 bases are shared with TRBD1. Germline lookup yields CDR1 LNHDA and CDR2 SQIVND (reference sequence). The CDR3 runs to 12 residues. V shed 11 bases, J shed 4 bases, and the junction held 7 bases outside the gene matches. The CDR3 region has the DNA TGTGCCGGGTACAGGGGCATCTATGGCTACACCTTC. Translation gives CAGYRGIYGYTF.

This chain links TRBV30 with TRBJ2-6; D remains unclear. Germline assignment: CDR1 GTSNPN and CDR2 SVGIG (reference sequence). V lost 3 bases, J lost 3 bases, and 6 bases lay in between. This CDR3 region has 13 residues. The CDR3 is CAWSVYGANVLTF. The CDR3 DNA follows: TGTGCCTGGAGCGTGTATGGGGCCAACGTCCTGACTTTC.